Below, one TCR beta chain is given with its context. This clone is a singleton in its sample. The antigen this receptor binds is unknown. Base qualities are not at hand, and no much larger clone is one base apart. Healthy HIV-negative adults with no recently reported acute infections or vaccinations were included as donors. Every donor was a Caucasian adult living in Nashville, Tennessee, USA. Magnetic negative selection was used to enrich CD4+ T cells, after which naive cells were positively selected on CD45RA and the negative fraction became the memory subset. Blood was collected by leukapheresis, and PBMCs were isolated by Ficoll-Histopaque density gradient centrifugation and then cryopreserved in liquid nitrogen vapor phase. Analytical flow cytometry was used to check the purity and quantity of every magnetically sorted T cell population. Genomic DNA was isolated from every sorted fraction and measured by UV absorbance on a Nanodrop 2000c.

These data come from a study of shared clonotypes between healthy human individuals (dated by TCRdb to about 2020). Regarding the research as a whole: The cohort comprised a couple of women and a few men aged 18 to 49 years. To estimate repertoire size and how much clonotype sharing occurs between individuals, the study deeply sequenced the blood TCR repertoires of 5 or 6 healthy adults. Between about 0.85 and 10 billion PBMCs per donor were obtained by leukapheresis. To increase sequencing depth and limit assay-specific biases, different laboratories used diverse techniques to prepare libraries and sequence TCR repertoires. Per donor, three plates each were used for CD4 naive and CD4 memory, two for CD8 naive, and one for CD8 memory.

Here V drops 0 bases and J drops 4 bases, and the junction holds 3 bases not matched to any gene. Measured from the cysteine to the phenylalanine, the CDR3 is 15 residues long. This entry keeps only the CDR3 DNA: 45 bases, framed from base 1. CDR1 and CDR2 are read off the germline V gene as SGHRS and YFSETQ. Broad study findings and their caveats: Larger estimated clonotype richness was generally found for naive subsets than for memory subsets. Sampling was restricted to blood, and TCR repertoires in tissue are likely to differ from TCR repertoires in blood. Compared with non-shared clonotypes, clonotypes shared by all four sorted-subset donors had higher generation probabilities. Incomplete sequencing was indicated by rarefaction of sorted-subset datasets, despite the large sequencing depth. The small number of donors limited the genetic and exposure-history diversity represented. Across a few donors, approximately 5% of naive CD4, 3% to 3.5% of naive CD8, around 2.5% of memory CD4, and approximately 0.42% of memory CD8 clonotypes were shared. Based on pairwise subsampling, the degree of clonotype sharing among donors was expected to be affected by sequencing depth.

TCR CDR3 regions were amplified from genomic DNA by multiplex PCR using the deep immunoSEQ assay. Extracted genomic DNA from each cell subset was distributed evenly across all wells of several immunoSEQ 96-well plates, and each plate was treated as a replicate. For sorted subsets, each replicate PCR was loaded with 200 to 250 ng genomic DNA, equivalent to 30,000 or so T cell genomes. Purified libraries were quantified with a Qubit 3.0 fluorometer, sized on a Bioanalyzer 2100, and re-quantified with the KAPA Library Quantification kit. Each immunoSEQ 96-well plate was sequenced on its own single-read 150-cycle Illumina NextSeq 550 flow cell. Per the original workflow: Because the immunoSEQ output included only junctional sequences and no quality scores, the filtering could not be the same as the filtering used for full-length reads. To assign V/J genes and CDR3, sequences were annotated against IMGT germline references using PyIR, a Python wrapper for IgBLAST v1.9. Reads with weak V/J assignments (E-value above 1e-6), missing CDR3, stop codons, out-of-frame junctions, or ambiguous translated residues were removed. V3J clonotypes were defined as sequences sharing the same inferred V gene, J gene, and CDR3 amino acid sequence. Percentage overlap between repertoires was calculated by dividing the number of shared unique clonotypes by the size of the smaller repertoire. RTK rarefaction, the Chao1 estimator, and Recon v2.1 estimates of unobserved clonotypes were used to assess repertoire richness. OLGA was used to compute generation probabilities for all TCRbeta clonotypes that the gDNA method yielded from several donors. Entries here come from immuneACCESS through TCRdb and include only in-frame sequences with V and J called. Some clones fail to appear in such tables; in the studies checked, an unresolved V gene covers under half of the shortfall, and the cause of the remainder is unknown. The DNA gave D and trimming, while V, J and clone size come from that table. The sample has hundreds of thousands of clones on record, roughly 70% of them singletons. The top ten constitute less than 2% of the sample.

In this chain, TRBV5-1 is recombined with TRBJ1-2; TRBD1 agrees with 10 junctional bases. The sequence was collected from a woman aged 25 to 39 in good health. The sample taken for sequencing was memory CD4+ T cells sorted from blood. The sample's cell subset or site label is to be understood as: CD45RA-negative fraction. The DNA reads TGCGCCAGCAGCTTGGGACAGGGGGCGATCTATGGCTACACCTTC. Its protein product is CASSLGQGAIYGYTF.